This passage covers 32 T cell receptor beta chains from one sample sequenced in a study of CD8 T cells in ankylosing spondylitis. Study-wide points: About 8 highly homologous variants made up a TCR beta motif, and this motif appeared characteristic of ankylosing spondylitis blood.

Which antigens these TCRs recognize remains unknown. TCRdb reprocessed the 5' RACE reads with MiXCR, giving one entry per CDR3 protein. Altogether some 400,000 distinct CDR3 sequences are present, about a fifth being singletons, with the ten largest covering about 16%. Sequencing input: blood, either unsorted or a sorted T cell fraction (not recorded which). These receptors were obtained from a male donor with ankylosing spondylitis.

This clonotype was counted at least ten times. The J gene is TRBJ2-4, the V gene TRBV29-1; D is unresolved. Germline-derived CDR1 and CDR2 are SQVTM and ANQGSEA. The CDR3 runs 15 residues. Trimming removed 4 bases at V and 0 bases at J, with 13 bases between. CDR3: CSVVKRSLAKNIQYF. DNA for the CDR3: TGCAGCGTTGTTAAGCGAAGTCTAGCCAAAAACATTCAGTACTTC.

The gene calls are TRBV12-3 or TRBV12-4 and TRBJ1-1; the match to TRBD1 covers 9 bases. This CDR3 contains 14 residues. V shed 6 bases, J shed 5 bases, and the junction held 7 bases outside the gene matches. The CDR3 spells CASRLDRGWTEAFF. The CDR3 DNA is TGTGCCAGCAGGCTGGACAGGGGATGGACTGAAGCTTTCTTT.

This clonotype was seen a few times. The CDR3 sequence is CASSTSARLFEKLFF. The CDR3 nucleotides read TGCGCCAGCAGCACATCAGCCAGGCTCTTTGAAAAACTGTTTTTT. The gene calls are TRBV5-1 and TRBJ1-4; D unresolved. The V gene lost 4 bases and the J gene lost 7 bases, with 17 bases spanning the gap. CDR1 is SGHRS and CDR2 is YFSETQ in the germline V gene. This CDR3 has 15 amino acids.

The V call is TRBV25-1, the J call TRBJ1-1, with a possible D match to TRBD1 (6 bases). Trimming stripped 1 base from V and 7 bases from J, with 13 bases between. CDR1 MGHDK and CDR2 SYGVNS come from the germline V gene. CDR3 length: 14 amino acids. For the CDR3, the DNA is TGTGCCAGCAGTGAATCGGGGCAGGGGATTGAAGCTTTCTTT. Amino acids: CASSESGQGIEAFF.

The V call is TRBV20-1, the J call TRBJ2-7; D might be TRBD2 (5 bases). V shed 0 bases and J shed 4 bases, with 13 bases lying between them. Germline CDR1 reads DFQATT; CDR2 reads SNEGSKA (reference sequence). CDR3 length: 14 amino acids. CDR3: CSARDSNRGYEQYF. In DNA, the CDR3 is TGCAGTGCTAGAGATTCAAACCGGGGATACGAGCAGTACTTC.

The chain combines TRBV27 with TRBJ2-7; D remains ambiguous. This CDR3 spans 15 amino acids. Trimming left V 0 bases short and J 3 bases short, with 12 bases between. From germline, CDR1 is MNHEY and CDR2 SMNVEV (reference sequence). The CDR3 protein is CASSLSGSNHYEQYF. As DNA, the CDR3 is TGTGCCAGCAGTTTATCGGGGTCTAACCACTACGAGCAGTACTTC.

The genes are TRBV12-3 or TRBV12-4 and TRBJ2-3; D unresolved. There are 12 residues in the CDR3. V was trimmed by 4 bases and J by 4 bases, leaving 6 bases between them. The CDR3 DNA is TGTGCCAGCAGTTCCGCCCCAGATACGCAGTATTTT. Its translation is CASSSAPDTQYF.

V is TRBV6-4 and J is TRBJ1-5, with D perhaps matching TRBD1 (6 bases). The CDR3 is 16 amino acids. With 3 bases removed from V and 6 bases from J, the gap between germline ends came to 18 bases. CDR1 is MRHNA, CDR2 SNTAGT, per germline. This CDR3 reads CASSDRSGARIQPQHF. Here the CDR3 DNA reads TGTGCCAGCAGTGATAGGTCAGGGGCCAGAATTCAGCCCCAGCATTTT.

The rearrangement links TRBV6-4 to TRBJ2-2, with a tentative D call TRBD1 (7 bases). V was shortened by 9 bases and J by 5 bases, with 16 bases between the two germline ends. Germline V gene lookup returns CDR1 MRHNA and CDR2 SNTAGT. The CDR3 runs 14 residues. Written as DNA, the CDR3 is TGTGCCAGTCGGGAGCAGGGGGTGACCGGGGAGCTGTTTTTT. It yields the protein CASREQGVTGELFF.

V gene TRBV5-1 combines with J gene TRBJ1-4; 8 bases are a match to TRBD1. Germline V gene sequence: CDR1 SGHRS, CDR2 YFSETQ. The J segment lost 8 bases and the V segment lost 0 bases, leaving 15 bases of the junction unmatched. The length of the CDR3 is 18 residues. Here the CDR3 DNA reads TGCGCCAGCAGCTTGGATCGACAAAGTCCCGGGACAGGAGAAAAACTGTTTTTT. It specifies CASSLDRQSPGTGEKLFF.

The CDR3 region is CASSLAVPTGELFF. In DNA form, the CDR3 reads TGTGCCAGCAGCTTAGCCGTCCCCACCGGGGAGCTGTTTTTT. The V gene is TRBV11-3, the J gene TRBJ2-2; no clear D. This CDR3 contains 14 residues. In germline, CDR1 is SGHNT, CDR2 YENEEA. With 1 base removed from V and 4 bases from J, the gap between germline ends came to 7 bases.

The rearrangement uses TRBV27 and TRBJ1-5; a weak D match, TRBD1 (6 bases). The ends were cut back, 6 bases at V and 4 bases at J, with 16 bases in the middle. CDR3 length: 15 amino acids. Germline CDR1 is MNHEY and CDR2 is SMNVEV (reference sequence). The CDR3 nucleotides are TGTGCCAGCAGCCCCACGCCGCAGGGGAATCAGCCCCAGCATTTT. Translation: CASSPTPQGNQPQHF.

The chain uses TRBV7-8 and TRBJ2-1; TRBD1 aligns across 7 bases. With 2 bases clipped from V and 1 base from J, the junction kept 2 bases outside the gene matches. This CDR3 region has 15 residues. Germline CDR1 SGHVS, CDR2 FQNEAQ. The CDR3 coding sequence is TGTGCCAGCAGCTTAAGGGACAGTTCCTACAATGAGCAGTTCTTC. Translated: CASSLRDSSYNEQFF.

This chain connects TRBV28 to TRBJ2-7; 7 nucleotides agree with TRBD2. Germline V CDR1 and CDR2: MDHEN, SYDVKM. V was pared by 2 bases and J by 1 base, with 8 bases of the junction left unmatched. The CDR3 is 16 residues long. The DNA of the CDR3 is TGTGCCAGCAGTTTAGCCTTGGCGGGAGTGTCCTACGAGCAGTACTTC. Protein sequence: CASSLALAGVSYEQYF.

V and J are TRBV20-1 and TRBJ2-3; D might be TRBD2 (5 bases). CDR1 and CDR2 (germline): DFQATT, SNEGSKA (reference sequence). V lost 0 bases and J lost 10, with 14 bases in between. The CDR3 runs to 13 residues. CDR3 DNA: TGCAGTGCTAGAGATTACGGGGAGATGCCGCAGTATTTT. This sequence encodes CSARDYGEMPQYF.

The CDR3 spells CASSRGTGVNTEAFF. In DNA, the CDR3 is TGTGCCAGCAGCCGAGGGACAGGCGTAAACACTGAAGCTTTCTTT. The genes are TRBV14 and TRBJ1-1; 8 nucleotides line up with TRBD1. Trimming took 4 bases from V and 2 from J; bases not matched to a gene: 6. The CDR3 totals 15 residues. Per germline, CDR1 SGHDN and CDR2 FVKESK.

The chain carries TRBV5-1 and TRBJ2-3; 8 bases are a match to TRBD1. The CDR3 has 14 amino acids. Looked up from germline, CDR1 is SGHRS and CDR2 is YFSETQ. Unmatched junction bases numbered 4, after V lost 7 bases and J lost 0 bases. Written as DNA, the CDR3 is TGCGCCAGCGCAAGGACAGGGAGCACAGATACGCAGTATTTT. This sequence encodes CASARTGSTDTQYF.

This chain joins TRBV20-1 and TRBJ2-7; D not certain. V was pared by 5 bases and J by 1 base, with 18 bases between. Per germline, CDR1 DFQATT and CDR2 SNEGSKA (reference sequence). The CDR3 runs to 15 residues. Here the CDR3 DNA reads TGCAGTGCTCCCCCATCGGGTAGAACGTCCTACGAGCAGTACTTC. It translates to CSAPPSGRTSYEQYF.

This clonotype has only a few counts. This chain uses TRBV7-6 with TRBJ1-1; 7 nucleotides match TRBD1. The CDR3 is 14 amino acids. V lost 0 bases, J lost 4 bases, and 2 bases stayed unmatched. Germline lookup yields CDR1 SGHVS and CDR2 FNYEAQ. DNA for the CDR3: TGTGCCAGCAGCTTAGCGACAGGGCTCACTGAAGCTTTCTTT. Translated, it gives CASSLATGLTEAFF. The full variable domain, its missing parts supplied by reference TRBV7-6 and TRBJ1-1, is GAGVSQSPRYKVTKRGQDVALRCDPISGHVSLYWYRQALGQGPEFLTYFNYEAQQDKSGLPNDRFSAERPEGSISTLTIQRTEQRDSAMYRCASSLATGLTEAFFGQGTRLTVV.

This clonotype was counted a few times. V and J are TRBV4-3 and TRBJ2-3; 7 bases align to TRBD2. Looked up from germline, CDR1 is LGHNA and CDR2 is YSLEER. The V segment lost 4 bases and the J segment 0 bases; nucleotides outside the gene matches: 4. This CDR3 spans 15 amino acids. In DNA, the CDR3 is TGCGCCAGCAGCCCAGGGACTATTAGCACAGATACGCAGTATTTT. Its translation is CASSPGTISTDTQYF.

The chain employs TRBV3-1 and TRBJ2-5, with unresolved D. Trimming removed 5 bases at V and 5 bases at J, with 15 bases between. The CDR3 consists of 14 residues. The germline gives CDR1 LGHDT, CDR2 YNNKEL (reference sequence). CDR3 protein: CASSSLRVSETQYF. The DNA for the CDR3 is TGTGCCAGCAGCTCATTACGGGTTTCGGAGACCCAGTACTTC.

This clonotype appeared a few times. J is TRBJ2-1 and V is TRBV24-1; 8 bases are a match to TRBD1. Trimming removed 4 bases from V and 9 bases from J; junction bases left unmatched: 7. Germline V CDR1 and CDR2: KGHDR, SFDVKD. This CDR3 is 14 amino acids long. CDR3 coding DNA: TGTGCCACCAGTGACAACAGGGGGGCAGGTGAGCAGTTCTTC. Protein: CATSDNRGAGEQFF.

CDR3 bases: TGTGCCAGTAGTATCGGAGGGCAGACTAACTATGGCTACACCTTC. Protein sequence: CASSIGGQTNYGYTF. V is TRBV19 and J is TRBJ1-2; D is unclear. Germline values: CDR1 LNHDA, CDR2 SQIVND (reference sequence). Deletions cut 3 bases from V and 0 bases from J, with 11 bases between. The CDR3 consists of 15 residues. Looking up the rest from reference TRBV19 and TRBJ1-2 gives the full variable domain: DGGITQSPKYLFRKEGQNVTLSCEQNLNHDAMYWYRQDPGQGLRLIYYSQIVNDFQKGDIAEGYSVSREKKESFPLTVTSAQKNPTAFYLCASSIGGQTNYGYTFGSGTRLTVV.

This chain connects TRBV20-1 to TRBJ2-7; 9 bases line up with TRBD2. V dropped 4 bases and J dropped 2; count of bases not matched to a gene: 6. The CDR3 length is 14 residues. Germline assignment: CDR1 DFQATT and CDR2 SNEGSKA (reference sequence). CDR3 sequence reads: CSAMPGLATYEQYF. The CDR3 DNA reads as TGCAGTGCTATGCCGGGACTAGCAACCTACGAGCAGTACTTC.

The chain uses TRBV11-2 and TRBJ2-1, with 8 bases aligning to TRBD1. CDR1 is SGHAT, CDR2 FQNNGV, per germline. CDR3 length equals 15 residues. Trimming at V came to 5 bases and at J to 4 bases, leaving 7 bases not matched to a gene. CDR3 residues: CASSAWTGSYNEQFF. Written as DNA, the CDR3 is TGTGCCAGCAGCGCGTGGACAGGGTCTTACAATGAGCAGTTCTTC. The entire variable domain, with the rest obtained from reference TRBV11-2 and TRBJ2-1, is as follows: EAGVAQSPRYKIIEKRQSVAFWCNPISGHATLYWYQQILGQGPKLLIQFQNNGVVDDSQLPKDRFSAERLKGVDSTLKIQPAKLEDSAVYLCASSAWTGSYNEQFFGPGTRLTVL.

This rearrangement joins TRBV28 to TRBJ2-2; perhaps TRBD1 as D (5 bases). Trimming pared 6 bases from V and 5 bases from J, leaving 10 bases between. The germline gives CDR1 MDHEN, CDR2 SYDVKM. CDR3 length equals 13 residues. CDR3: CASRTQGTGELFF. The DNA of the CDR3 is TGTGCCAGCAGAACCCAGGGTACCGGGGAGCTGTTTTTT. The full variable domain, completed using reference TRBV28 and TRBJ2-2, is DVKVTQSSRYLVKRTGEKVFLECVQDMDHENMFWYRQDPGLGLRLIYFSYDVKMKEKGDIPEGYSVSREKKERFSLILESASTNQTSMYLCASRTQGTGELFFGEGSRLTVL.

This clonotype was seen only a few times. The chain employs TRBV15 and TRBJ1-5; D not resolved. Trimming removed 5 bases at V and 7 bases at J, with 9 bases between. Germline V lookup: CDR1 LNHNV, CDR2 YYDKDF (reference sequence). This CDR3 has 12 amino acids. CDR3 nucleotide sequence: TGTGCCACCAGCCCCAGTAGACAGCCCCAGCATTTT. It specifies CATSPSRQPQHF.

This clonotype has ten or more counts. The rearrangement joins TRBV9 to TRBJ2-3; D uncertain. V dropped 2 bases and J dropped 0 bases, with 7 bases sitting between them. In germline, CDR1 is SGDLS, CDR2 YYNGEE. The CDR3 contains 14 residues. The CDR3 loop reads CASSVDGSTDTQYF. In nucleotides, the CDR3 is TGTGCCAGCAGCGTTGATGGTAGCACAGATACGCAGTATTTT.

This clonotype was recorded many times. V is TRBV12-3 or TRBV12-4 and J is TRBJ2-3, with 9 bases that match TRBD1. V trimming: 3 bases; J trimming: 4 bases; junction bases outside the gene matches: 11. The CDR3 covers 17 residues. The CDR3: CASSFRSGTGLSDTQYF. The DNA of the CDR3 is TGTGCCAGCAGTTTTCGCTCCGGGACAGGGTTATCAGATACGCAGTATTTT.

V gene TRBV27 combines with J gene TRBJ2-7; 7 bases are shared with TRBD1. The V segment lost 1 base and the J segment 1 base; nucleotides outside the gene matches: 1. This CDR3 is built from 14 residues. In germline, CDR1 is MNHEY, CDR2 SMNVEV (reference sequence). The DNA for the CDR3 is TGTGCCAGCAGTTTATTGGACAGGTCCTACGAGCAGTACTTC. Translated, it gives CASSLLDRSYEQYF.

This clonotype was counted only a few times. This chain uses TRBV5-1 with TRBJ2-7, with 15 positions matching TRBD2. The CDR3 loop spans 18 amino acids. V shed 5 bases, J shed 4 bases, and the junction held 13 bases outside the gene matches. CDR1 is SGHRS and CDR2 is YFSETQ in the germline V gene. The CDR3 here is CASSQGLAGGPLLYEQYF. CDR3 coding DNA: TGCGCCAGCAGTCAAGGACTAGCGGGAGGGCCTTTGCTTTACGAGCAGTACTTC.

The V call is TRBV15, the J call TRBJ1-2; 7 bases fit TRBD1. Per germline, CDR1 LNHNV and CDR2 YYDKDF (reference sequence). This CDR3 comprises 16 residues. V was clipped by 0 bases and J by 4 bases; unmatched bases: 8. As DNA, the CDR3 is TGTGCCACCAGCAGAGATACAAGGAACAGGGGCTATGGCTACACCTTC. This codes for CATSRDTRNRGYGYTF.